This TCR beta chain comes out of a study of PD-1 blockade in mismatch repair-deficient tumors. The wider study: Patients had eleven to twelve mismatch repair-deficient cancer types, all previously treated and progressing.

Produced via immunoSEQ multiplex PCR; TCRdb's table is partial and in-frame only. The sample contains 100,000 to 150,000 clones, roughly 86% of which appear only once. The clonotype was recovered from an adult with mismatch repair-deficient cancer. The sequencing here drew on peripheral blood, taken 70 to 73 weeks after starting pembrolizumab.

The CDR3 reads CASRRGAVGRGNTIYF. CDR3 DNA sequence: TGCGCCAGCAGGCGCGGGGCGGTGGGCCGTGGAAACACCATATATTTT. This chain connects TRBV4-1 to TRBJ1-3; possibly TRBD1 for D (5 bases). V shed 6 bases and J shed 3 bases, with 18 bases lying between them. The CDR3 loop spans 16 amino acids. Germline V gene sequence: CDR1 MGHRA, CDR2 YSYEKL.